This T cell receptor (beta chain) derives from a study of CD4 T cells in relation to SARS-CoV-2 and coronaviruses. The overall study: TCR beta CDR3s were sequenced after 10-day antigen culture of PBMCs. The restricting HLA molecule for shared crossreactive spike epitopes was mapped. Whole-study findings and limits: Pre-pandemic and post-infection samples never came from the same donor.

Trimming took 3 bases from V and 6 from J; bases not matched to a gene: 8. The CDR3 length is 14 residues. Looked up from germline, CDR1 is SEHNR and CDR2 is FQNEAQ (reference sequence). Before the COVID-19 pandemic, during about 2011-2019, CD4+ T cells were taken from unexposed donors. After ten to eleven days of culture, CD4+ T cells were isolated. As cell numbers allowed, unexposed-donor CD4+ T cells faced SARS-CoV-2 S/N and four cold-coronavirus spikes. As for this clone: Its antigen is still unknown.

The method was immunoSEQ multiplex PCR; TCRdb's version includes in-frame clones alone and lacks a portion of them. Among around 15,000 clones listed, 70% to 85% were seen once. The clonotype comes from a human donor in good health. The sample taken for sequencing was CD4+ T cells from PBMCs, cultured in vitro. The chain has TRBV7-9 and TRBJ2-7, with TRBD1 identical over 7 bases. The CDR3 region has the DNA TGTGCCAGCAGCTTCTCGGACAGGCGTTTCGAGCAGTACTTC. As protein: CASSFSDRRFEQYF.